This TCR beta chain was recovered during a study of T cells in Graves' hyperthyroidism and ophthalmopathy. Study-level background: Pretreatment peripheral blood was obtained at initial diagnosis.

The CDR3 is 15 amino acids. The J segment lost 3 bases and the V segment lost 2 bases, leaving 5 bases of the junction unmatched. Germline V gives CDR1 MGHRA, CDR2 YSYEKL. Study findings and constraints: Blood also contained most expanded thyroid clonotypes above 0.001.

Amplification targeted TCR beta CDR3 regions from RNA transcripts. First-round RT-PCR with HTBI primers amplified the TCR CDR3 region. In TCRdb, the multiplex PCR reads were re-called with MiXCR into one record per CDR3 protein. The sample lists 37,000 or so distinct CDR3 sequences; 40% to 65% were seen once. This clonotype was counted ten times or more. Its antigen is still unknown. Each diagnosis drew on symptoms, thyroxine, TRAb, thyroid ultrasound and orbital computed tomography findings. This sample holds PBMCs from roughly 10 ml fresh peripheral blood. Sequenced input: blood. The V call is TRBV4-1, the J call TRBJ1-1; TRBD1 agrees at 8 bases. This clonotype was sampled from a man aged 35-49 years with Graves' ophthalmopathy. Written as DNA, the CDR3 is TGCGCCAGCAGCCAAAAGGACAGGGAAGACACTGAAGCTTTCTTT. Translating gives CASSQKDREDTEAFF.